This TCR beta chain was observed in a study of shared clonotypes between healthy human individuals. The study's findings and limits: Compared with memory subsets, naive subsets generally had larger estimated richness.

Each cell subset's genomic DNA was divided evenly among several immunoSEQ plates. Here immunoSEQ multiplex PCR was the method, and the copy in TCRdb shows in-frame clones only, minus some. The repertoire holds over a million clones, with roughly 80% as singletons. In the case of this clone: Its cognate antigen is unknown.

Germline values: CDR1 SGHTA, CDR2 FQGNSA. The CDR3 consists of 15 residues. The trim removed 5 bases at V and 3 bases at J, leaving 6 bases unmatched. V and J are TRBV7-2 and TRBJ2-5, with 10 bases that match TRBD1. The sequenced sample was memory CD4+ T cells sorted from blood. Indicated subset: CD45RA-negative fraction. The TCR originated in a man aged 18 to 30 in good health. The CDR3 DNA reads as TGTGCCAGCAGCCTGGGACAGGGGAGTGAAGAGACCCAGTACTTC. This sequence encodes CASSLGQGSEETQYF.